In this sample, the clone carrying this TCR beta chain turned up a few times. Its target is not known. Unique molecular identifier tags were affixed to discrete cDNA molecules. A single record per CDR3 protein comes from TCRdb applying MiXCR to the 5' RACE reads. The sample has about 40,000 distinct CDR3 sequences, roughly 5% seen once; the top ten hold 4.5% to 5.5%. These data belong to a study of early T cells in non-severe SARS-CoV-2 infection. Background on the study: The study sequenced bulk RNA from unsorted whole blood, with chains unpaired. General study findings and limits: Private and CD4 specificities were missed by VDJdb matching, which favored anti-spike CD8 responses.

The ends were cut back, 7 bases at V and 2 bases at J, with 20 bases in the middle. CDR3 length: 16 amino acids. Germline CDR1 and CDR2: SNHLY and FYNNEI. The sample consisted of whole blood. The source of this sequence is an adult who was a healthcare worker with PCR-confirmed SARS-CoV-2 infection or an uninfected control (not recorded which). This chain links TRBV2 with TRBJ1-2; TRBD1 might be the D (6 bases). This chain's CDR3 is CASNPSIFQGNYGYTF. The CDR3 DNA reads as TGTGCCAGCAATCCTTCCATCTTCCAGGGGAACTATGGCTACACCTTC.